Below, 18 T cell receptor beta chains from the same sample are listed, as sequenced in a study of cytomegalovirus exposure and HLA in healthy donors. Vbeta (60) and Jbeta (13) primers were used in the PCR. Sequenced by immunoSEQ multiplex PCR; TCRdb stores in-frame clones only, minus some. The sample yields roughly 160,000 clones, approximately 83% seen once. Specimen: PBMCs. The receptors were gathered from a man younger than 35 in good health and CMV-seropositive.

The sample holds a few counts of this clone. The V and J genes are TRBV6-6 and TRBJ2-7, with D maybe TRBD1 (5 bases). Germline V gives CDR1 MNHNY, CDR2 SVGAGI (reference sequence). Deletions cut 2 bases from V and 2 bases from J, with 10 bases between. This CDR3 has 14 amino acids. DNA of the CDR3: TGTGCCAGCAGTTACCAGGGAACCACCTACGAGCAGTACTTC. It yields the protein CASSYQGTTYEQYF.

The CDR3 sequence is CASSLLRDTQYF. In nucleotides, the CDR3 is TGTGCCAGCAGCCTACTGAGGGATACGCAGTATTTT. The chain joins TRBV13 to TRBJ2-3; the D is unclear. V was clipped by 5 bases and J by 6 bases, with 9 bases between them. The CDR3 is 12 amino acids. Germline V lookup: CDR1 PRHDT, CDR2 FYEKMQ (reference sequence).

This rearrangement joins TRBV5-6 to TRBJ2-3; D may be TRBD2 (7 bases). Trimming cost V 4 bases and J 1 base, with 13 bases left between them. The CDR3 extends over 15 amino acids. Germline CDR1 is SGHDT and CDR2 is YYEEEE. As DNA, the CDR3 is TGTGCCAGCAGCCCCGTAGGGGGGGGCACAGATACGCAGTATTTT. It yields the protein CASSPVGGGTDTQYF.

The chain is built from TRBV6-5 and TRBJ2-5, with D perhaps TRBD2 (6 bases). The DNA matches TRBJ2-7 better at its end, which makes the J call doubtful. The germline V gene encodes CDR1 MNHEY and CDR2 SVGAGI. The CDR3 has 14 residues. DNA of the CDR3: TGTGCCAGCAGTTACGTGGGGGGATCCTACGAGCAGTACTTC. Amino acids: CASSYVGGSYEQYF.

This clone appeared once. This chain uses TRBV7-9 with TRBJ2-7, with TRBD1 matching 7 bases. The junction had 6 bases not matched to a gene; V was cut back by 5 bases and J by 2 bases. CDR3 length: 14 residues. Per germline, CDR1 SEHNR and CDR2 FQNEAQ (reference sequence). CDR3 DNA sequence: TGTGCCAGCAGCATCCGGGACAGAGCCTACGAGCAGTACTTC. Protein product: CASSIRDRAYEQYF.

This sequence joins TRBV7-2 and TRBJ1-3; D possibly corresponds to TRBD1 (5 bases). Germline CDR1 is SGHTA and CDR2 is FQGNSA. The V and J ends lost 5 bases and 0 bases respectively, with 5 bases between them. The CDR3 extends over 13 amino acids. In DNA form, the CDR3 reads TGTGCCAGCAGCACAGGCTCTGGAAACACCATATATTTT. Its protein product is CASSTGSGNTIYF.

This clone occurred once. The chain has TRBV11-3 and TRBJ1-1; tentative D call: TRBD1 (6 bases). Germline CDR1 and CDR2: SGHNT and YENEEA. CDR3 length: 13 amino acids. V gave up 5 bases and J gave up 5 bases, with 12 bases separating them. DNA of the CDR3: TGTGCCAGCAGCGTCACAGGGTATACTGAAGCTTTCTTT. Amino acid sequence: CASSVTGYTEAFF.

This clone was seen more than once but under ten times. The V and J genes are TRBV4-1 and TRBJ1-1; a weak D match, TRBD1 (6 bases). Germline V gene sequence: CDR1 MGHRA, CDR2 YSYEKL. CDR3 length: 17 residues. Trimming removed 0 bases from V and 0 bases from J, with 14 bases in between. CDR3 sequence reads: CASSQELGTLMNTEAFF. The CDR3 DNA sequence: TGCGCCAGCAGCCAAGAGTTAGGGACACTCATGAACACTGAAGCTTTCTTT.

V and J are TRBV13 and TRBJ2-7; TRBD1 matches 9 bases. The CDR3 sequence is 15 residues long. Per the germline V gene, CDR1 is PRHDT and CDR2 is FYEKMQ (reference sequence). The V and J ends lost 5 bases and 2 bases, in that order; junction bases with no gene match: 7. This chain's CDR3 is CASSPPRDRAYEQYF. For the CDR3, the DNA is TGTGCCAGCAGCCCCCCGCGGGACAGGGCCTACGAGCAGTACTTC.

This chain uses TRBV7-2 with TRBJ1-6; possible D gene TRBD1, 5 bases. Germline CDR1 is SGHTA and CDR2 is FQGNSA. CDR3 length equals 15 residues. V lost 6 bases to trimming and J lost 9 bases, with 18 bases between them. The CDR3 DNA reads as TGTGCCAGCAGACCAGAGGTATGGGGCAGTTCACCCCTCCACTTT. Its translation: CASRPEVWGSSPLHF. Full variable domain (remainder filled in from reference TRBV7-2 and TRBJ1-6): GAGVSQSPSNKVTEKGKDVELRCDPISGHTALYWYRQSLGQGLEFLIYFQGNSAPDKSGLPSDRFSAERTGGSVSTLTIQRTQQEDSAVYLCASRPEVWGSSPLHFGNGTRLTVT.

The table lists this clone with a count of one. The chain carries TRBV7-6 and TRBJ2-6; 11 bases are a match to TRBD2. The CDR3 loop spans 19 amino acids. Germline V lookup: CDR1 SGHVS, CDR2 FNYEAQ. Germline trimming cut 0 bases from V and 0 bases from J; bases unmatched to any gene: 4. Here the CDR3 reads CASSLAFSGGASGANVLTF. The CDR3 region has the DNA TGTGCCAGCAGCTTAGCATTTAGCGGGGGGGCCTCTGGGGCCAACGTCCTGACTTTC.

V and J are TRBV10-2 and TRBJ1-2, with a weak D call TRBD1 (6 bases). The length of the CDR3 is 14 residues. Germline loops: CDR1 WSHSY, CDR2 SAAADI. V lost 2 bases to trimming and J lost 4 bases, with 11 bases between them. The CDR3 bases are TGCGCCAGCAGTGAGGACAGGACGGGCTATGGCTACACCTTC. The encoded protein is CASSEDRTGYGYTF.

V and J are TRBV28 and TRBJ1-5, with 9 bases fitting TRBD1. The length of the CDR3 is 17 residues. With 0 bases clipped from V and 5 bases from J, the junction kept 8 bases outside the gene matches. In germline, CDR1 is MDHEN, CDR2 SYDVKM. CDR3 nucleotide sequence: TGTGCCAGCAGTTTATGGGCCGGACAGGGGAAAGATCAGCCCCAGCATTTT. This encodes CASSLWAGQGKDQPQHF.

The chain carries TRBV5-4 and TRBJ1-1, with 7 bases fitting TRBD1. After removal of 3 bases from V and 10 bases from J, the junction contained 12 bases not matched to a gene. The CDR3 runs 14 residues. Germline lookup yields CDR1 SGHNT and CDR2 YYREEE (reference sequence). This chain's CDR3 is CASSYTDRSGGAFF. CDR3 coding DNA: TGTGCCAGCAGCTACACGGACAGGAGTGGGGGAGCTTTCTTT.

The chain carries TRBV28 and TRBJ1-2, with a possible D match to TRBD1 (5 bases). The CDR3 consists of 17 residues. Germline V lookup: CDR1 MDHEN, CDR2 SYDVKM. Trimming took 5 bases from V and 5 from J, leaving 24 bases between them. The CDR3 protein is CASSPGWGGLKLYGYTF. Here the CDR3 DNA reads TGTGCCAGCAGTCCAGGGTGGGGGGGGTTAAAACTTTATGGCTACACCTTC.

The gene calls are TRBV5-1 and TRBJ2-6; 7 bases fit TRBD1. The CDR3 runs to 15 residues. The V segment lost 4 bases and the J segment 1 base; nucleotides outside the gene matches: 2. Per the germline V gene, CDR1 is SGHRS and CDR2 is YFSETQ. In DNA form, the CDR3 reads TGCGCCAGCAGCCTGACAGGGTCTGGGGCCAACGTCCTGACTTTC. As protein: CASSLTGSGANVLTF.

The CDR3 loop reads CASSQERQTSMHYEQYF. The CDR3 region has the DNA TGCGCCAGCAGCCAAGAGAGGCAGACTAGTATGCACTACGAGCAGTACTTC. V usage is TRBV4-1 and J usage is TRBJ2-7; a possible D gene is TRBD2 (6 bases). V was shortened by 0 bases and J by 3 bases, with 18 bases between the two germline ends. CDR1 is MGHRA, CDR2 YSYEKL, per germline. There are 17 residues in the CDR3.

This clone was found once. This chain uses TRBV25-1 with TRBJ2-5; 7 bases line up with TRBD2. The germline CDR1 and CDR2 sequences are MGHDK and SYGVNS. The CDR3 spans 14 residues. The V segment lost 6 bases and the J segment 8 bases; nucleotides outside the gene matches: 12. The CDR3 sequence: CASREPGGPGTQYF. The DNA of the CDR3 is TGTGCCAGCAGAGAACCGGGAGGCCCTGGAACCCAGTACTTC.